One T cell receptor beta chain is described in this entry. At one end the junction does not follow the germline gene, possibly because of a read error. This entry belongs to a study of blood T cells in healthy people across ages. Alongside a J-beta primer mix, a sample-barcoded 5' primer served in a second PCR lasting roughly 6 to 11 cycles. Each cDNA molecule, via a template-switch adaptor with 12 random nucleotides, was tagged. Each sample provided no less than 2.5 million CDR3-containing paired-end reads. Each CDR3 protein is one row after TCRdb ran MiXCR on the 5' RACE reads. The sample shows 1.5 million to 2 million distinct CDR3 sequences, more than 35% of them seen only once. Germline V gives CDR1 DFQATT, CDR2 SNEGSKA (reference sequence). The CDR3 runs 15 residues.

The sequenced material came from blood. The sequence was collected from a human donor in good health. The rearrangement links TRBV20-1 to TRBJ1-2; 7 positions match TRBD1. The CDR3 loop is CSARVSGGADYGYTF. CDR3 sequence (DNA): TGCAGTGCTAGAGTCTCAGGGGGTGCTGACTATGGCTACACTTTC.